This T cell receptor (beta chain) was sequenced for a study of shared clonotypes between healthy human individuals. Sorted-subset replicate PCRs used about 0.2 ug of genomic DNA. This amount corresponded to 30,000 to 35,000 T cell genomes. The table came from immunoSEQ multiplex PCR; TCRdb's copy has only in-frame clones and leaves some out. The sample has millions of clones, approximately 94% seen once. Worth noting for this clone: The antigen is unknown.

The study's findings and limits: Few donors restricted represented genetic and exposure-history diversity. Shared across several donors were around 4.7% of the naive CD4 clonotypes.

CD45RO-negative, CCR7-positively selected cells formed the naive CD8 fraction, excluding terminally differentiated effector memory CD45RA+ cells. Only Caucasian adults living in Nashville, Tennessee served as donors. The CDR3 spans 16 residues. Looked up from germline, CDR1 is MDHEN and CDR2 is SYDVKM. The V gene lost 3 bases and the J gene lost 0 bases, with 12 bases spanning the gap. Sequenced: naive CD8+ T cells from PBMCs. The J gene is TRBJ2-4, the V gene TRBV28; D is undetermined. This TCR derives from a man aged 18 to 30 in good health. Some clones in this sample may be carry-over from other donors' samples. As DNA, the CDR3 is TGTGCCAGCAGTTTTACTCCAGATCTAGCCAAAAACATTCAGTACTTC. Translating gives CASSFTPDLAKNIQYF.